This TCR beta chain was found in a study of Graves' ophthalmopathy and Graves' hyperthyroidism. Points from the study as a whole: Detection in blood was also observed for most expanded thyroid clonotypes above 0.001 frequency. Ophthalmopathy was separated from stable hyperthyroidism by a 13-signature model with approximately 91% sensitivity and 65% to 82% specificity.

Establishment of the diagnosis relied upon clinical symptoms, serum thyroxine, TRAb, thyroid ultrasound and orbital computed tomography. The length of the CDR3 is 13 residues. Trimming removed 2 bases at V and 5 bases at J, with 9 bases between. Germline loops: CDR1 MDHEN, CDR2 SYDVKM. As the template, RNA transcripts were used to amplify TCR beta CDR3 regions. The authors performed first-round RT-PCR with HTBI primers and then a second-round multiplex PCR. TCRdb called the multiplex PCR reads again in MiXCR, with one record for every CDR3 protein. The table lists approximately 460,000 distinct CDR3 sequences, about 15% of them singletons. This clonotype was picked up many times. The antigen is not known.

The source material was blood. The J gene is TRBJ1-1, the V gene TRBV28, with D hard to call. The receptor was isolated from a woman aged 25 to 39 with Graves' ophthalmopathy. DNA for the CDR3: TGTGCCAGCAGTTTACGGGTCAGGACTGAAGCTTTCTTT. Protein sequence: CASSLRVRTEAFF.